The T cell receptor (beta chain) described here comes from a study of blood T cell repertoires in COVID-19. This CDR3 is 12 amino acids long. Germline V gene sequence: CDR1 MNHEY, CDR2 SVGAGI. V lost 6 bases and J 10 bases, leaving 12 bases between the germline ends. Clones were sequenced by immunoSEQ multiplex PCR, and TCRdb holds only the in-frame ones, with some missing. The table records 17,000 or so clones, about four fifths of them present only once. This clonotype was obtained from a man in his forties or fifties with active or convalescent COVID-19. The sample consisted of peripheral blood. The J gene is TRBJ1-4, the V gene TRBV6-5; D is perhaps TRBD1 (6 bases). CDR3 in DNA: TGTGCCAGCAGAGAGGGGGGGAGAAAACTGTTTTTT. It encodes CASREGGRKLFF.